The 32 T cell receptor beta chains below all came from one sample that was sequenced in a study of cytomegalovirus exposure and HLA in healthy donors. The PCR was carried out with 60 Vbeta primers and 13 Jbeta primers. TCRdb keeps only in-frame clones here, not all; method: immunoSEQ multiplex PCR. The table lists a few hundred thousand clones, 75% to 85% of them singletons. Sequencing used PBMCs. Source of these receptors: a girl aged 2-10 years in good health and CMV-seronegative.

The chain employs TRBV7-9 and TRBJ1-2; D gene unclear. CDR1 and CDR2 (germline): SEHNR, FQNEAQ (reference sequence). This CDR3 contains 14 residues. Trimming stripped 4 bases from V and 2 bases from J, with 11 bases between. CDR3 nucleotides: TGTGCCAGCAGCTCGCCAACGGTGAACTATGGCTACACCTTC. This translates into CASSSPTVNYGYTF. Combining the CDR3 with reference TRBV7-9 and TRBJ1-2 gives the whole variable domain DTGVSQNPRHKITKRGQNVTFRCDPISEHNRLYWYRQTLGQGPEFLTYFQNEAQLEKSRLLSDRFSAERPKGSFSTLEIQRTEQGDSAMYLCASSSPTVNYGYTFGSGTRLTVV.

The rearrangement joins TRBV7-2 to TRBJ1-2; D possibly corresponds to TRBD1 (6 bases). The CDR3 totals 14 residues. CDR1 SGHTA and CDR2 FQGNSA come from the germline V gene. Trimming removed 5 bases at V and 4 bases at J, with 14 bases between. DNA for the CDR3: TGTGCCAGCAGCCGACACGACAGGTCCTATGGCTACACCTTC. Amino acids: CASSRHDRSYGYTF.

The genes are TRBV11-2 and TRBJ2-5; 12 bases line up with TRBD2. The CDR3 consists of 16 residues. Germline lookup yields CDR1 SGHAT and CDR2 FQNNGV. V lost 5 bases, J lost 4 bases, and 8 bases stayed unmatched. The CDR3 loop is CASSPQGLAGPETQYF. CDR3 DNA: TGTGCCAGCAGCCCCCAGGGACTAGCGGGCCCAGAGACCCAGTACTTC. Complete variable domain (other parts from reference TRBV11-2 and TRBJ2-5): EAGVAQSPRYKIIEKRQSVAFWCNPISGHATLYWYQQILGQGPKLLIQFQNNGVVDDSQLPKDRFSAERLKGVDSTLKIQPAKLEDSAVYLCASSPQGLAGPETQYFGPGTRLLVL.

This chain links TRBV19 with TRBJ2-7; a possible D gene is TRBD2 (6 bases). V was pared by 3 bases and J by 6 bases, with 24 bases between. CDR3 length equals 17 residues. Germline V gene lookup returns CDR1 LNHDA and CDR2 SQIVND (reference sequence). The CDR3 nucleotides read TGTGCCAGTAGTATCGCAGGAGGGGCCACCGTAAAATCCGAGCAGTACTTC. Translation gives CASSIAGGATVKSEQYF.

In DNA form, the CDR3 reads TGTGCCACGAAAATAGCGGGAGCCACCTACGAGCAGTACTTC. Translated, it gives CATKIAGATYEQYF. The gene calls are TRBV19 and TRBJ2-7; 9 bases fit TRBD2. The CDR3 loop spans 14 amino acids. V shed 10 bases and J 2 bases; nucleotides not matched to a gene: 9. The germline CDR1 and CDR2 sequences are LNHDA and SQIVND (reference sequence). Combining the CDR3 with reference TRBV19 and TRBJ2-7 gives the whole variable domain DGGITQSPKYLFRKEGQNVTLSCEQNLNHDAMYWYRQDPGQGLRLIYYSQIVNDFQKGDIAEGYSVSREKKESFPLTVTSAQKNPTAFYLCATKIAGATYEQYFGPGTRLTVT.

CDR3 DNA sequence: TGTGCCAGCTATACAGGGAGATATGGCTACACCTTC. Encoded protein: CASYTGRYGYTF. V and J are TRBV2 and TRBJ1-2; D might be TRBD1 (6 bases). The V and J ends lost 8 bases and 5 bases respectively, with 12 bases between them. Germline lookup yields CDR1 SNHLY and CDR2 FYNNEI. The CDR3 spans 12 residues. The full variable domain, rest sourced from reference TRBV2 and TRBJ1-2, is EPEVTQTPSHQVTQMGQEVILRCVPISNHLYFYWYRQILGQKVEFLVSFYNNEISEKSEIFDDQFSVERPDGSNFTLKIRSTKLEDSAMYFCASYTGRYGYTFGSGTRLTVV.

This clone turned up a few times. The CDR3 loop reads CADSQGRISNEQFF. DNA of the CDR3: TGTGCTGACAGTCAGGGGAGAATCTCCAATGAGCAGTTCTTC. The chain has TRBV2 and TRBJ2-1; TRBD1 might be the D (6 bases). Germline CDR1 is SNHLY and CDR2 is FYNNEI. The CDR3 covers 14 residues.

This clone was counted a few times. The rearrangement links TRBV10-2 to TRBJ2-7; TRBD2 aligns across 10 bases. Unmatched junction bases numbered 4, after V lost 5 bases and J lost 0 bases. Germline V gene data show CDR1 as WSHSY and CDR2 as SAAADI. This CDR3 has 15 residues. CDR3 residues: CASSFLAGDSYEQYF. DNA for the CDR3: TGCGCCAGCAGTTTCCTAGCGGGGGACTCCTACGAGCAGTACTTC.

This chain connects TRBV5-1 to TRBJ2-3; a possible D gene is TRBD1 (5 bases). CDR3 length: 14 amino acids. Germline V gene data show CDR1 as SGHRS and CDR2 as YFSETQ. V dropped 3 bases and J dropped 6 bases, with 14 bases sitting between them. The CDR3 region has the DNA TGCGCCAGCAGCTCTTCAGGGCCGGAGGATACGCAGTATTTT. Residues: CASSSSGPEDTQYF. Drawing the rest from reference TRBV5-1 and TRBJ2-3, the complete variable domain is KAGVTQTPRYLIKTRGQQVTLSCSPISGHRSVSWYQQTPGQGLQFLFEYFSETQRNKGNFPGRFSGRQFSNSRSEMNVSTLELGDSALYLCASSSSGPEDTQYFGPGTRLTVL.

This rearrangement joins TRBV27 to TRBJ2-1, with TRBD2 identical over 12 bases. The CDR3 is 13 amino acids. The junction had 7 bases not matched to a gene; V was cut back by 9 bases and J by 10 bases. Germline V gene lookup returns CDR1 MNHEY and CDR2 SMNVEV (reference sequence). CDR3 protein: CASKLAGGREQFF. CDR3 coding DNA: TGTGCCAGTAAGCTAGCGGGAGGGCGGGAGCAGTTCTTC.

The genes are TRBV28 and TRBJ1-2; weak D call: TRBD1 (5 bases). The CDR3 extends over 13 amino acids. CDR1 is MDHEN and CDR2 is SYDVKM in the germline V gene. V gave up 5 bases and J gave up 4 bases, with 11 bases separating them. The CDR3 coding sequence is TGTGCCAGCAGTCCTTTTGACAGCTATGGCTACACCTTC. This codes for CASSPFDSYGYTF.

The chain has TRBV11-1 and TRBJ1-1; the match to TRBD1 covers 7 bases. Germline CDR1 is SGHAT and CDR2 is FQDESV (reference sequence). This CDR3 is built from 14 residues. Trimming cost V 5 bases and J 1 base; bases outside gene matches: 4. CDR3 nucleotides: TGTGCCAGCAGCCTCGGGACAGCGAACACTGAAGCTTTCTTT. The encoded protein is CASSLGTANTEAFF.

The chain carries TRBV7-6 and TRBJ1-1; 8 bases line up with TRBD1. This CDR3 is 16 amino acids long. The J segment lost 2 bases and the V segment lost 1 base, leaving 6 bases of the junction unmatched. Germline CDR1 reads SGHVS; CDR2 reads FNYEAQ. The CDR3 DNA is TGTGCCAGCAGCTTAGGGGCGGGACAGGTAAACACTGAAGCTTTCTTT. Protein product: CASSLGAGQVNTEAFF.

This clone came up once. The chain links TRBV27 to TRBJ1-1; possible D gene TRBD1, 6 bases. V shed 5 bases and J shed 5 bases, with 12 bases lying between them. Germline CDR1 is MNHEY and CDR2 is SMNVEV (reference sequence). The CDR3 spans 13 residues. CDR3 nucleotides: TGTGCCAGCAGTATCGGACAGAGGACTGAAGCTTTCTTT. This encodes CASSIGQRTEAFF.

The chain carries TRBV27 and TRBJ1-4; D is possibly TRBD1 (5 bases). V dropped 3 bases and J dropped 5 bases, with 10 bases sitting between them. The CDR3 spans 14 residues. Germline-derived CDR1 and CDR2 are MNHEY and SMNVEV (reference sequence). CDR3: CASSFRGRNEKLFF. CDR3 bases: TGTGCCAGCAGTTTTAGGGGTAGGAATGAAAAACTGTTTTTT.

V gene TRBV25-1 combines with J gene TRBJ1-2, with 8 bases fitting TRBD1. CDR3 length: 15 amino acids. Germline V gene lookup returns CDR1 MGHDK and CDR2 SYGVNS. V lost 3 bases and J lost 8; bases outside the gene matches: 11. The CDR3 DNA sequence: TGTGCCAGCAGTGATAGGGCGACAGGGGCTGACGGCTACACCTTC. Protein product: CASSDRATGADGYTF.

V is TRBV5-4 and J is TRBJ2-1; TRBD1 agrees at 11 bases. The CDR3 extends over 17 amino acids. J gave up 3 bases and V 1 base, and 6 bases lay outside the gene matches. Germline loops: CDR1 SGHNT, CDR2 YYREEE (reference sequence). Written as DNA, the CDR3 is TGTGCCAGCAGCTTGCCACCGGGACAGGGGGACTACAATGAGCAGTTCTTC. It is translated as CASSLPPGQGDYNEQFF.

The chain recombines TRBV5-1 with TRBJ1-2, with 9 bases that match TRBD1. V trimming: 4 bases; J trimming: 8 bases; junction bases outside the gene matches: 9. Germline V gene data show CDR1 as SGHRS and CDR2 as YFSETQ. This CDR3 comprises 14 residues. The CDR3 DNA is TGCGCCAGCAGCGCAGGACAGGGGCCAAGGGGCTACACCTTC. Amino acid sequence: CASSAGQGPRGYTF.

This rearrangement joins TRBV7-3 to TRBJ2-1, with D possibly matching TRBD2 (6 bases). The CDR3 is 15 amino acids. Germline V gene data show CDR1 as SGHTA and CDR2 as FQGTGA. Trimming took off 5 bases at V and 4 bases at J, with 15 bases between the two ends. The DNA of the CDR3 is TGTGCCAGCAGCATGAGGCGGGACTTATACAATGAGCAGTTCTTC. This translates into CASSMRRDLYNEQFF.

This chain uses TRBV15 with TRBJ2-5; 7 bases are shared with TRBD2. The V gene end was trimmed by 0 bases and the J gene end by 5 bases; junction bases not matched to a gene: 6. The germline V gene has CDR1 LNHNV and CDR2 YYDKDF (reference sequence). The CDR3 length is 15 residues. The CDR3 here is CATSRDRGEGETQYF. CDR3 DNA sequence: TGTGCCACCAGCAGAGATCGGGGGGAGGGGGAGACCCAGTACTTC.

This clone was observed a few times. This CDR3 reads CASNYKGAIYEQYF. For the CDR3, the DNA is TGTGCCAGCAATTACAAGGGGGCCATCTACGAGCAGTACTTC. This chain joins TRBV2 and TRBJ2-7, with TRBD1 matching over 7 bases. V was clipped by 7 bases and J by 3 bases; unmatched bases: 9. CDR3 length equals 14 residues. Germline V gives CDR1 SNHLY, CDR2 FYNNEI.

In its sample, this clone was seen once. The chain combines TRBV11-2 with TRBJ2-2; D perhaps matches TRBD2 (6 bases). Per the germline V gene, CDR1 is SGHAT and CDR2 is FQNNGV. V was clipped by 1 base and J by 3 bases, with 15 bases between them. The CDR3 is 17 residues long. The CDR3 DNA is TGTGCCAGCAGCTTAGCGGGGGACTCACGCGACACCGGGGAGCTGTTTTTT. Its translation: CASSLAGDSRDTGELFF.

The chain combines TRBV9 with TRBJ2-2, with 11 bases identical to TRBD2. The V gene's germline CDR1 is SGDLS and CDR2 YYNGEE. J gave up 5 bases and V 3 bases, and 3 bases lay outside the gene matches. The CDR3 is made up of 15 amino acids. The CDR3 sequence: CASSDRTSGTGELFF. The CDR3 DNA follows: TGTGCCAGCAGCGACCGGACTAGCGGGACCGGGGAGCTGTTTTTT.

This chain uses TRBV28 with TRBJ1-1, with 9 bases identical to TRBD1. The germline V gene encodes CDR1 MDHEN and CDR2 SYDVKM. The CDR3 sequence is 14 residues long. Germline trimming cut 4 bases from V and 4 bases from J; bases unmatched to any gene: 4. The CDR3 sequence: CASSYRGLGTEAFF. CDR3 DNA: TGTGCCAGCAGTTACAGGGGGCTTGGCACTGAAGCTTTCTTT.

This clone was observed a few times. The chain has TRBV15 and TRBJ2-1, with TRBD2 as a possible D gene (7 bases). CDR1 and CDR2 (germline): LNHNV, YYDKDF (reference sequence). V was cut by 4 bases and J by 2 bases, with 18 bases left in between. This CDR3 contains 17 residues. The CDR3 DNA follows: TGTGCCACCAGCACCGCCCTTAGGGGGGGCCCCTACAATGAGCAGTTCTTC. Residues: CATSTALRGGPYNEQFF.

This sequence joins TRBV27 and TRBJ1-1, with D unclear. Germline CDR1 is MNHEY and CDR2 is SMNVEV (reference sequence). The V gene lost 5 bases and the J gene lost 3 bases, with 13 bases spanning the gap. The CDR3 totals 14 residues. This CDR3 is CASSPNGVDTEAFF. The CDR3 nucleotides are TGTGCCAGCAGTCCAAACGGTGTGGACACTGAAGCTTTCTTT.

The genes are TRBV13 and TRBJ2-1; no firm D call. Germline V gene lookup returns CDR1 PRHDT and CDR2 FYEKMQ (reference sequence). The CDR3 has 15 residues. V dropped 1 base and J dropped 0 bases, with 7 bases sitting between them. The CDR3 region has the DNA TGTGCCAGCAGCTTAGTGAAGAGCTCCTACAATGAGCAGTTCTTC. This codes for CASSLVKSSYNEQFF.

This chain uses TRBV6-1 with TRBJ2-1; TRBD2 aligns across 15 bases. Germline-derived CDR1 and CDR2 are MNHNS and SASEGT. The V segment lost 4 bases and the J segment 7 bases; nucleotides outside the gene matches: 14. The CDR3 runs to 19 residues. The DNA of the CDR3 is TGTGCCAGCAGTGCGGGACTAGCGGGAGGACCATCGAGGGGGAATGAGCAGTTCTTC. Translating it yields CASSAGLAGGPSRGNEQFF.

The CDR3 region is CASTGELLQYF. The CDR3 DNA reads TGTGCCAGCACCGGGGAACTCCTGCAGTACTTC. The V gene is TRBV2, the J gene TRBJ2-4; the D gene is possibly TRBD2 (5 bases). CDR1 and CDR2 from the germline V gene are SNHLY and FYNNEI. Trimming took off 7 bases at V and 13 bases at J, with 14 bases between the two ends. The CDR3 has 11 amino acids. The full variable domain, with the rest looked up from reference TRBV2 and TRBJ2-4, is EPEVTQTPSHQVTQMGQEVILRCVPISNHLYFYWYRQILGQKVEFLVSFYNNEISEKSEIFDDQFSVERPDGSNFTLKIRSTKLEDSAMYFCASTGELLQYFGAGTRLSVL.

CDR3 sequence reads: CASSRWAQETQYF. Here the CDR3 DNA reads TGCGCCAGCAGCCGGTGGGCACAAGAGACCCAGTACTTC. The chain combines TRBV10-2 with TRBJ2-5; the D is unclear. The CDR3 consists of 13 residues. Trimming removed 6 bases at V and 2 bases at J, with 10 bases between. Germline CDR1 and CDR2: WSHSY and SAAADI.

V and J are TRBV13 and TRBJ2-5, with 8 nucleotides matching TRBD1. Germline assignment: CDR1 PRHDT and CDR2 FYEKMQ (reference sequence). V gave up 4 bases and J gave up 1 base; unmatched junction bases: 2. The CDR3 consists of 14 residues. CDR3 coding DNA: TGTGCCAGCAGCTGGGGGACAGGCCAAGAGACCCAGTACTTC. Protein sequence: CASSWGTGQETQYF.

The chain joins TRBV6-1 to TRBJ2-7, with D uncertain. Germline V lookup: CDR1 MNHNS, CDR2 SASEGT. The CDR3 loop spans 13 amino acids. With 6 bases removed from V and 7 bases from J, the gap between germline ends came to 16 bases. In DNA form, the CDR3 reads TGTGCCAGCAGGCCTCCCTTACGAGAAGAGCAGTACTTC. The encoded protein is CASRPPLREEQYF.